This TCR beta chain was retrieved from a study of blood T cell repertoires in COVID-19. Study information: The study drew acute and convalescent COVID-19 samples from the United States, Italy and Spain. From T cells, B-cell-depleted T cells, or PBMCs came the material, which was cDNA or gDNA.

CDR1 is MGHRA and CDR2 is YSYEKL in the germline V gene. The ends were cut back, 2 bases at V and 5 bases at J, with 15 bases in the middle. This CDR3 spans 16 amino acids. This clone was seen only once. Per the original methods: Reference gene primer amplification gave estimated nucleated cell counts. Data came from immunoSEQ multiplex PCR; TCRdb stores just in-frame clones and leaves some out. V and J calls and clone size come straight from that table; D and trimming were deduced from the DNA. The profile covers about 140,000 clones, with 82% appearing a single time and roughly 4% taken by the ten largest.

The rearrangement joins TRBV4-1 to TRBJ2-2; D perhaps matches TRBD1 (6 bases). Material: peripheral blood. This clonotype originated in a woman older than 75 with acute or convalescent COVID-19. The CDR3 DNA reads TGCGCCAGCAGCCAACTTTATGGGACAATAACCGGGGAGCTGTTTTTT. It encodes CASSQLYGTITGELFF.